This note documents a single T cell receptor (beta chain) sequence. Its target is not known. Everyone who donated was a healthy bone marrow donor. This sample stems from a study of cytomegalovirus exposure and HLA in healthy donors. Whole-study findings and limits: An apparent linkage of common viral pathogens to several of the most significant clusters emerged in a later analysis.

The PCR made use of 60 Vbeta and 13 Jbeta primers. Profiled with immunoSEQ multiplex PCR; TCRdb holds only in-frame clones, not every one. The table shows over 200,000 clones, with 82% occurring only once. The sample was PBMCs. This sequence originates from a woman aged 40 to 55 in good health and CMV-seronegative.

The CDR3 nucleotides are TGTGCCAGCAGCTCCGACCAGGGGCGAGGGGACACCATATATTTT. Its translation is CASSSDQGRGDTIYF. This chain joins TRBV7-6 and TRBJ1-3; tentatively, D is TRBD1 (6 bases). Germline V gene lookup returns CDR1 SGHVS and CDR2 FNYEAQ. The CDR3 covers 15 residues. Trimming took off 4 bases at V and 8 bases at J, with 18 bases between the two ends.